This note documents a single TCR beta chain sequence. Antigen unknown. This sample was taken from a study of T-cell memory formation after mild COVID-19. Study-level results: That cross-reactive memory joined was suggested by some responding clones appearing in pre-infection memory. Most CD4+ clones that shrank were in CM and EM, while CD8+ ones turned up in EMRA. Clones contracting over day 15 to 85 were CD4/CD8 balanced, with later expanders leaning CD4+.

TCRdb reprocessed the 5' RACE reads with MiXCR, giving one entry per CDR3 protein. The sample carries 300,000 to 400,000 distinct CDR3 sequences, 10% to 15% recorded once. Germline V gene data show CDR1 as DFQATT and CDR2 as SNEGSKA (reference sequence). This CDR3 has 14 amino acids. With V trimmed by 6 bases and J by 0 bases, 5 bases remained unmatched. The clonotype was recovered from a man aged 18 to 30 who had mild COVID-19 (a few samples of this study predate the infection). Cell type and time point are not known. The V gene is TRBV20-1, the J gene TRBJ2-1, with TRBD1 matching over 7 bases. The sample taken for sequencing was PBMCs or a T cell subset sorted from them (not recorded which). CDR3 sequence reads: CSAPGTDSYNEQFF. The CDR3 DNA reads as TGCAGTGCACCCGGGACAGACTCCTACAATGAGCAGTTCTTC.